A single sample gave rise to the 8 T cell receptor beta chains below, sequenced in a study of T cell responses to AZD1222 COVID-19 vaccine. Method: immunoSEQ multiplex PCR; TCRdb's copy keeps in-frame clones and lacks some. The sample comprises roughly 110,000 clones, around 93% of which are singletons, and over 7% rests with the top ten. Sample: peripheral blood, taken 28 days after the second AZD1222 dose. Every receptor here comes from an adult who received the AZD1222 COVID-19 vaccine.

The CDR3 sequence: CASSLRTGDLNIQYF. For the CDR3, the DNA is TGTGCCAGTAGTCTCCGGACAGGGGATTTAAACATTCAGTACTTC. The genes are TRBV19 and TRBJ2-4, with 9 bases that match TRBD1. The CDR3 extends over 15 amino acids. With 5 bases clipped from V and 6 bases from J, the junction kept 8 bases outside the gene matches. Germline V CDR1 and CDR2: LNHDA, SQIVND (reference sequence).

The CDR3 DNA reads TGCAGCGTTGAGAAACAGCTGAACACTGAAGCTTTCTTT. It is translated as CSVEKQLNTEAFF. J is TRBJ1-1 and V is TRBV29-1; D remains ambiguous. Looked up from germline, CDR1 is SQVTM and CDR2 is ANQGSEA. The CDR3 has 13 amino acids. V was shortened by 3 bases and J by 0 bases, with 8 bases between the two germline ends.

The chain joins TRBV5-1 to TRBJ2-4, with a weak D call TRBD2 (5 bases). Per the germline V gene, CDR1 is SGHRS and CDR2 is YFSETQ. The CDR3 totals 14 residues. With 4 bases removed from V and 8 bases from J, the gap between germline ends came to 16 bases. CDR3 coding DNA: TGCGCCAGCAGCATCGTCGCGGGCGGAGACATTCAGTACTTC. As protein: CASSIVAGGDIQYF.

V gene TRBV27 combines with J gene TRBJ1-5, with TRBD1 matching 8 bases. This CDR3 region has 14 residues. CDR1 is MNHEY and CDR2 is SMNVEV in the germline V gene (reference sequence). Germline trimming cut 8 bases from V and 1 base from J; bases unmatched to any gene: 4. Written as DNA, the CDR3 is TGTGCCAGCGGGACAGGTGCCAGCAATCAGCCCCAGCATTTT. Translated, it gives CASGTGASNQPQHF.

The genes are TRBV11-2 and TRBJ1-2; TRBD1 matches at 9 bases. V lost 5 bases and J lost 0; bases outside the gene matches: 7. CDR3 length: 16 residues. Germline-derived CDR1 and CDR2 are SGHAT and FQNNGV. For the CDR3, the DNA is TGTGCCAGCAGCCGGAACCGGGACAGGGCTAACTATGGCTACACCTTC. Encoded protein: CASSRNRDRANYGYTF.

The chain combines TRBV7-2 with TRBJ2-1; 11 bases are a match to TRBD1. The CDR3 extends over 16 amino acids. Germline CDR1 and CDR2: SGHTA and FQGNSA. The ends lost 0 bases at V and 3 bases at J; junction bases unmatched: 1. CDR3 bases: TGTGCCAGCAGCTTAGCCGGGACAGGGGGCTACAATGAGCAGTTCTTC. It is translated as CASSLAGTGGYNEQFF.

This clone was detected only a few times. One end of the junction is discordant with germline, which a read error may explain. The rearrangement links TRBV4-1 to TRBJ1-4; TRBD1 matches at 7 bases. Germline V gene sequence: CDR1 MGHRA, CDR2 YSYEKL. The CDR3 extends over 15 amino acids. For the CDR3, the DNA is TGCGCCAGCAGCCCTAGGCGACAGGGTAATCAAAAACTGTTTTTT. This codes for CASSPRRQGNQKLFF.

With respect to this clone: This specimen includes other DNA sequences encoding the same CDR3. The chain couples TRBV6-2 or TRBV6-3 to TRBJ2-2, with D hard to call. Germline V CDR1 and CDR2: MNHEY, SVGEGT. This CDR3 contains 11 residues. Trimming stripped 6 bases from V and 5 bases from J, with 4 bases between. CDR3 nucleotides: TGTGCCAGCAGCAGAACCGGGGAGCTGTTTTTT. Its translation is CASSRTGELFF.